Each of the 2 T cell receptor beta chains below was sequenced from the same sample in a study of blood T cell repertoires in COVID-19. Profiled with immunoSEQ multiplex PCR; TCRdb holds only in-frame clones, not every one. The sample consists of 410,000 or so clones, roughly 85% of them appearing once. The sequencing input was peripheral blood. The receptor set was obtained from a young woman with active or convalescent COVID-19.

The rearrangement uses TRBV18 and TRBJ2-3, with D possibly being TRBD1 (5 bases). This CDR3 spans 13 amino acids. V lost 0 bases, J lost 5 bases, and 6 bases lay in between. CDR1 KGHSH and CDR2 LQKENI come from the germline V gene. As DNA, the CDR3 is TGTGCCAGCTCACCACCAGGGGTAGATACGCAGTATTTT. Encoded protein: CASSPPGVDTQYF.

Comments on this clone: An end of the junction does not agree with germline; a read error may underlie this. The genes are TRBV11-2 and TRBJ2-3; D unresolved. CDR3 size: 16 residues. Germline CDR1 SGHAT, CDR2 FQNNGV. The CDR3: CASSTRDIFSTDSQYF. The CDR3 DNA sequence: TGTGCCAGCAGCACCCGAGACATCTTCTCCACAGATTCGCAGTATTTT.